Listed below are T cell receptor beta chains from one sample, sequenced in a study of vaccination and CD4 T cells after COVID-19. Antigens for these TCRs are unknown. TCRdb called the PCR reads again in MiXCR, with one record for every CDR3 protein. The sample gives some 9,200 distinct CDR3 sequences, 30% to 40% of which show up once; more than 15% is in the top ten. Sequencing used CD4+ T cells from blood, cultured in vitro. Receptor source: a human donor who had recovered from COVID-19. Both conserved end residues are part of each CDR3. The order of the fields is J gene, clone size, D gene, V gene, CDR3 protein, CDR3 DNA. The D gene is left open where the match is weak. The size of a clone is reported for some rows only, either as once, few or many, or as a class for expanded clones.

TRBJ1-2,NA,NA,TRBV12-3/TRBV12-4,CASKGFGYGYTF,TGTGCCAGCAAAGGGTTTGGCTATGGCTACACCTTC
TRBJ1-2,NA,TRBD1,TRBV19,CASSIRTGSNYGYTF,TGTGCCAGTAGTATTCGGACAGGGTCGAACTATGGCTACACCTTC
TRBJ1-2,NA,NA,TRBV7-2,CASSQIHGSGYTF,TGTGCCAGCAGCCAAATCCACGGGAGTGGCTACACCTTC
TRBJ1-3,NA,NA,TRBV6-1,CASSTSGRLSGNTIYF,TGTGCCAGCAGTACATCCGGTCGACTGTCTGGAAACACCATATATTTT
TRBJ1-1,few,NA,TRBV20-1,CSARRFGSTEAFF,TGCAGTGCTAGGCGTTTTGGGAGCACTGAAGCTTTCTTT
TRBJ1-4,NA,NA,TRBV2,CASSAPGSREKLFF,TGTGCCAGCAGTGCGCCGGGTTCAAGGGAAAAACTGTTTTTT
TRBJ2-1,NA,TRBD2,TRBV29-1,CSVDGEGKSSYNEQFF,TGCAGCGTTGATGGGGAGGGGAAGAGCTCCTACAATGAGCAGTTCTTC
TRBJ1-4,NA,NA,TRBV20-1,CSARDTGLINEKLFF,TGCAGTGCTAGAGATACGGGACTGATTAATGAAAAACTGTTTTTT
TRBJ1-1,NA,NA,TRBV12-3/TRBV12-4,CASSFGGGVTEAFF,TGTGCCAGCAGTTTCGGGGGAGGGGTCACTGAAGCTTTCTTT
TRBJ2-3,NA,NA,TRBV6-2/TRBV6-3,CASSYSGSRTDTQYF,TGTGCCAGCAGTTACTCGGGCAGCCGCACAGATACGCAGTATTTT
TRBJ1-3,few,NA,TRBV7-9,CASSYDGTGNTIYF,TGTGCCAGCAGCTACGACGGGACCGGAAACACCATATATTTT
TRBJ1-6,NA,NA,TRBV30,CAWRLSSYNSPLHF,TGTGCCTGGAGGCTAAGCTCCTATAATTCACCCCTCCACTTT
TRBJ1-6,few,TRBD1,TRBV19,CASSVHRGKISPLHF,TGTGCCAGTAGTGTTCACAGGGGGAAGATTTCACCCCTCCACTTT
TRBJ2-7,once,NA,TRBV19,CASSIGEKAYQYF,TGTGCCAGTAGTATAGGAGAGAAGGCTTACCAATACTTC
TRBJ2-5,NA,NA,TRBV5-4,CASSPGPLSGETQYF,TGTGCCAGCAGCCCCGGGCCCCTTTCGGGGGAGACCCAGTACTTC
TRBJ1-1,few,NA,TRBV7-2,CASSFGGLGNTEAFF,TGTGCCAGCAGCTTCGGAGGGCTTGGGAACACTGAAGCTTTCTTT
TRBJ1-1,NA,NA,TRBV19,CASSIERGGEAFF,TGTGCCAGTAGTATAGAGCGGGGAGGGGAAGCTTTCTTT
TRBJ1-2,NA,NA,TRBV6-5,CASSYIGGDYGYTF,TGTGCCAGCAGTTACATTGGGGGAGACTATGGCTACACCTTC
TRBJ1-5,few,TRBD1,TRBV6-1,CASSVGTGLGQPQHF,TGTGCCAGCAGTGTCGGGACAGGCTTGGGCCAGCCCCAGCATTTT
TRBJ1-4,NA,NA,TRBV19,CASTDRTNEKLFF,TGTGCCAGTACCGACAGAACTAATGAAAAACTGTTTTTT
TRBJ2-3,NA,NA,TRBV12-3/TRBV12-4,CASRIQGGTDTQYF,TGTGCCAGCAGAATACAGGGCGGAACAGATACGCAGTATTTT
TRBJ1-6,NA,NA,TRBV5-6,CASRKFGNSYNSPLHF,TGTGCCAGCAGGAAGTTCGGAAACTCCTATAATTCACCCCTCCACTTT
TRBJ2-1,NA,NA,TRBV5-4,CASSAFQAEQFF,TGTGCCAGCAGCGCGTTTCAAGCGGAGCAGTTCTTC
TRBJ2-3,NA,NA,TRBV30,CACQNWDDSTDTQYF,TGTGCCTGCCAAAACTGGGACGATAGCACAGATACGCAGTATTTT
TRBJ2-2,few,TRBD2,TRBV2,CASSRLATNTGELFF,TGTGCCAGCAGTCGACTAGCAACGAACACCGGGGAGCTGTTTTTT
TRBJ2-3,NA,TRBD2,TRBV19,CASSIVGGDTQYF,TGTGCCAGTAGTATAGTGGGAGGGGATACGCAGTATTTT
TRBJ2-3,NA,TRBD2,TRBV7-2,CASSLSRGGAGDTQYF,TGTGCCAGCAGCTTGAGTCGCGGGGGGGCAGGAGATACGCAGTATTTT
TRBJ2-2,few,NA,TRBV27,CASNGEDKSNTGELFF,TGTGCCAGCAACGGCGAGGACAAGTCGAACACCGGGGAGCTGTTTTTT
TRBJ1-1,large,NA,TRBV19,CASSSFTSRTGYTEAFF,TGTGCCAGTAGTTCGTTCACGAGCAGAACAGGTTACACTGAAGCTTTCTTT
TRBJ2-3,once,NA,TRBV12-3/TRBV12-4,CASSLGGGADTQYF,TGTGCCAGCAGTTTAGGGGGGGGCGCAGATACGCAGTATTTT
TRBJ2-5,few,NA,TRBV30,CAWRFGLPPRETQYF,TGTGCCTGGAGGTTTGGTCTTCCCCCGCGCGAGACCCAGTACTTC
TRBJ1-4,few,NA,TRBV20-1,CSARSSTVDEKLFF,TGCAGTGCTAGGAGTAGTACCGTGGATGAAAAACTGTTTTTT
TRBJ2-3,NA,TRBD2,TRBV10-3,CAISERLAGALTDTQYF,TGTGCCATCAGTGAACGACTAGCGGGGGCCCTCACAGATACGCAGTATTTT
TRBJ1-6,few,TRBD1,TRBV25-1,CASRDRGDSPLHF,TGTGCCAGCCGGGACAGGGGGGACTCACCCCTCCACTTT
TRBJ1-6,NA,NA,TRBV6-2/TRBV6-3,CATRDAGRDRSYNSPLHF,TGTGCCACCAGAGACGCAGGGAGGGACCGCTCCTATAATTCACCCCTCCACTTT
TRBJ1-6,NA,NA,TRBV19,CASSFSLSSYNSPLHF,TGTGCCAGTAGTTTCAGCCTGAGCTCCTATAATTCACCCCTCCACTTT
TRBJ1-2,NA,NA,TRBV14,CASSHGTNYGYTF,TGTGCCAGCAGCCACGGTACTAACTATGGCTACACCTTC
TRBJ1-2,NA,NA,TRBV5-4,CASSLNGEADGYTF,TGTGCCAGCAGCTTGAACGGGGAAGCGGATGGCTACACCTTC
TRBJ2-1,few,NA,TRBV20-1,CSAKQLEGEVNEQFF,TGCAGTGCTAAACAGCTCGAGGGTGAGGTCAATGAGCAGTTCTTC
TRBJ2-7,NA,NA,TRBV6-1,CASREGGPYEQYF,TGTGCCAGCCGAGAGGGGGGTCCCTACGAGCAGTACTTC
TRBJ1-2,once,NA,TRBV7-9,CASTFFGGQINYGHTF,TGTGCCAGCACCTTTTTCGGGGGGCAGATTAACTATGGCCACACCTTC
TRBJ2-1,few,TRBD2,TRBV20-1,CSARDLRGAVRNEQFF,TGCAGTGCTAGAGATCTGCGGGGGGCCGTTAGGAATGAGCAGTTCTTC
TRBJ2-7,once,TRBD1,TRBV9,CASSEGTGSYEQYF,TGTGCCAGCAGCGAGGGGACAGGGAGTTACGAGCAGTACTTC
TRBJ1-1,NA,NA,TRBV20-1,CSAPGGKWDTEAFF,TGCAGTGCTCCCGGAGGGAAGTGGGACACTGAAGCTTTCTTT
TRBJ2-7,NA,NA,TRBV18,CASSPATGSYEQYF,TGTGCCAGCTCACCAGCTACAGGGTCCTACGAGCAGTACTTC
TRBJ2-5,NA,NA,TRBV7-7,CASSRGRLVKGETQYF,TGTGCCAGCAGCCGGGGGAGGCTAGTGAAGGGGGAGACCCAGTACTTC
TRBJ2-1,NA,TRBD2,TRBV12-3/TRBV12-4,CASRLAGGIRSSYNEQFF,TGTGCCAGCAGACTAGCGGGGGGAATAAGAAGCTCCTACAATGAGCAGTTCTTC
TRBJ1-5,NA,NA,TRBV7-9,CASSLGGGDQPQHF,TGTGCCAGCAGCTTAGGCGGGGGGGATCAGCCCCAGCATTTT
TRBJ2-1,NA,TRBD1,TRBV7-2,CASSPPGQGAPFNEQFF,TGTGCCAGCAGCCCGCCGGGACAGGGGGCTCCCTTCAATGAGCAGTTCTTC
TRBJ1-1,NA,NA,TRBV5-4,CASSTRVLNTEAFF,TGTGCCAGCAGCACCCGGGTGCTGAACACTGAAGCTTTCTTT
TRBJ1-5,NA,NA,TRBV12-3/TRBV12-4,CASSLSLEVGPQHF,TGTGCCAGCAGTTTATCATTGGAGGTTGGGCCCCAGCATTTT
TRBJ2-1,large,TRBD2,TRBV6-2/TRBV6-3,CASRPSLAGPTNEQFF,TGTGCCAGCAGGCCCTCACTAGCGGGGCCCACAAATGAGCAGTTCTTC
TRBJ2-5,few,TRBD1,TRBV2,CASIKGARETQYF,TGTGCCAGCATTAAGGGGGCGCGGGAGACCCAGTACTTC
TRBJ1-2,few,NA,TRBV6-1,CASSGSQGMGGYTF,TGTGCCAGCAGTGGATCACAGGGAATGGGCGGCTACACCTTC
TRBJ1-6,NA,NA,TRBV20-1,CSARAAGEGMDSPLHF,TGCAGTGCTAGAGCCGCAGGGGAGGGTATGGATTCACCCCTCCACTTT
TRBJ2-6,NA,NA,TRBV6-1,CASTQPGANVLTF,TGTGCCAGCACCCAACCAGGGGCCAACGTCCTGACTTTC
TRBJ1-2,NA,NA,TRBV6-1,CASRFEGYTF,TGTGCCAGCAGGTTCGAGGGCTACACCTTC
TRBJ2-2,once,NA,TRBV15,CATSRGGGGYVNTGELFF,TGTGCCACCAGCAGAGGAGGAGGAGGATATGTGAACACCGGGGAGCTGTTTTTT
TRBJ2-1,NA,TRBD2,TRBV7-9,CASSLVGGGAGEQFF,TGTGCCAGCAGCTTGGTGGGCGGGGGGGCTGGTGAGCAGTTCTTC